This T cell receptor beta chain was retrieved from a study of regulatory T cells in long-lasting Graves disease. Overall study results and limits: New patients shared around 920 public clonotypes, fewer than the roughly 2,600 shared by persistent patients. Those with persistent Graves' had less TCR diversity than newly diagnosed patients.

The time point was: persistent/refractory GD, antithyroid drugs over 5 years with positive TRAb. RNA isolated from PBMCs was used to make the TCR library. Regarding this clonotype: Its cognate antigen is unknown.

iRepertoire HTBI primers and Arm-PCR of CDR3 regions built TCR beta libraries. TCRdb ran MiXCR on the multiplex PCR reads and lists one entry per CDR3 protein. This sample has more than 350,000 distinct CDR3 sequences, with 21% found just once. The material sequenced was peripheral blood mononuclear cells (PBMCs), taken when the disease was refractory, from a patient treated with antithyroid drugs. The clonotype originates from a female donor with Graves disease.

The CDR3 region is CASSSSSSEQFF. CDR3 sequence (DNA): TGTGCCAGCAGCTCCTCTAGCAGCGAGCAGTTCTTC. The rearrangement uses TRBV7-9 and TRBJ2-1; a possible D gene is TRBD2 (5 bases). The CDR3 runs 12 residues. V gave up 4 bases and J gave up 10 bases, with 11 bases separating them. Germline loops: CDR1 SEHNR, CDR2 FQNEAQ (reference sequence).